This record concerns one TCR beta chain sequence. The antigen is unknown. TCRdb's copy holds only in-frame clones and misses some; the assay was immunoSEQ multiplex PCR. The profile covers approximately 70,000 clones, with approximately 95% appearing a single time and 0.2% to 0.25% taken by the ten largest. This entry is derived from a study of CD4 T cells in relation to SARS-CoV-2 and coronaviruses. Findings of the study overall: Samples before the pandemic and after infection were not matched within any donor. This crossreactivity analysis covered spike protein alone, no other viral proteins.

CD4+ T cells from unexposed donors were obtained before the COVID-19 pandemic (2011-2018). Naive and memory CD4+ T cells were separated from cryopreserved PBMCs. The specimen sequenced was naive CD4+ T cells from PBMCs. Subset indicated: naive CD4+ T cells isolated by negative enrichment. The clonotype comes from a human donor in good health.

The CDR3 loop reads CASSLISFPGKVLRTGELFF. CDR3 coding DNA: TGTGCCAGCAGTTTGATCTCCTTTCCGGGGAAGGTCTTAAGGACCGGGGAGCTGTTTTTT. The chain combines TRBV28 with TRBJ2-2; possible D gene TRBD2, 5 bases. Germline lookup yields CDR1 MDHEN and CDR2 SYDVKM. V was trimmed by 3 bases and J by 5 bases, leaving 28 bases between them. This CDR3 contains 20 residues.